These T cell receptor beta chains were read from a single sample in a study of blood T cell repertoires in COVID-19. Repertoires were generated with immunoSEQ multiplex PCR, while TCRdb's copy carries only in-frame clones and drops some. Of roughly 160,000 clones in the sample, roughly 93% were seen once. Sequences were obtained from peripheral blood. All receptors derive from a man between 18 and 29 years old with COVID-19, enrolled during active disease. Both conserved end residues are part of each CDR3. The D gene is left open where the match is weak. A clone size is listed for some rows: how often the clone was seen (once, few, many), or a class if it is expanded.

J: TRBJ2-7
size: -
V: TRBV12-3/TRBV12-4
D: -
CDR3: CASSLAGADEQYF
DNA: TGTGCCAGCAGTTTAGCGGGAGCCGACGAGCAGTACTTC

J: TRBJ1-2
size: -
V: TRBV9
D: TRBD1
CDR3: CASSVDPDRVPYGYTF
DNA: TGTGCCAGCAGCGTAGATCCGGACAGGGTCCCCTATGGCTACACCTTC

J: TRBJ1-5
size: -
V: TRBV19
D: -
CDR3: CASLGARTRPQHF
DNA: TGTGCCAGTTTGGGGGCCCGGACTCGACCCCAGCATTTT

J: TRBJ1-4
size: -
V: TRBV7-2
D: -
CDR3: CASSVDRSDEKLLF
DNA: TGTGCCAGCAGCGTCGACAGGTCGGATGAAAAACTGCTTTTT

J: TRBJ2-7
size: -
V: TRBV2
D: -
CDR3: CASSVLVTTYEQYF
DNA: TGTGCCAGCAGCGTACTAGTGACGACTTACGAGCAGTACTTC

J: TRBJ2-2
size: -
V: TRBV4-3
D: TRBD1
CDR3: CASSQATGTGELFF
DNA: TGCGCCAGCAGCCAAGCGACAGGGACCGGGGAGCTGTTTTTT

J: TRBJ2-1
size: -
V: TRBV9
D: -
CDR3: CASSVGGLNNEQFF
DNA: TGTGCCAGCAGCGTAGGAGGACTCAACAATGAGCAGTTCTTC

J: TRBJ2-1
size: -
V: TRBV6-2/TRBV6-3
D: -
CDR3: CASSSGLARWSVEQFF
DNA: TGTGCCAGCAGTTCTGGCCTAGCGAGATGGAGCGTAGAGCAGTTCTTC

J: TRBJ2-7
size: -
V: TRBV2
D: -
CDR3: CASSEAGLSNSYEQYF
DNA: TGTGCCAGCAGTGAGGCTGGACTATCGAACTCCTACGAGCAGTACTTC

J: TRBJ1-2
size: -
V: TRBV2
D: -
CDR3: CASSVSLYGYTF
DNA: TGTGCCAGCAGTGTAAGCCTCTATGGCTACACCTTC

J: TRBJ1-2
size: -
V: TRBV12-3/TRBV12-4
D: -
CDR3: CASSLRAGNGYTF
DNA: TGTGCCAGCAGTTTAAGGGCAGGGAATGGCTACACCTTC

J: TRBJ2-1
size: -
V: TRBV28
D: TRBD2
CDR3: CASSPASGYNEQFF
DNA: TGTGCCAGCAGTCCGGCTAGCGGATACAATGAGCAGTTCTTC

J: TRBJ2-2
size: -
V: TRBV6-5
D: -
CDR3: CASTYRTANTGELFF
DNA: TGTGCCAGCACCTATCGGACAGCGAACACCGGGGAGCTGTTTTTT

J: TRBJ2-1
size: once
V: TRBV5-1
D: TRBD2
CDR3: CASSSTAGALEQFF
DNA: TGCGCCAGCAGCTCCACGGCGGGAGCTCTTGAGCAGTTCTTC

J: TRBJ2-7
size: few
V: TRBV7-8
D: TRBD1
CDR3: CASSNTGTGTHEQYF
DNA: TGTGCCAGCAGCAATACGGGGACAGGGACCCACGAGCAGTACTTC

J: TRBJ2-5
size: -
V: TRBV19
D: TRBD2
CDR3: CASSTLAGGQQETQYF
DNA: TGTGCCAGTAGTACTTTAGCGGGAGGGCAACAAGAGACCCAGTACTTC